The entry that follows covers one TCR beta chain sequence. What it binds is unknown. This entry comes from a study of shared clonotypes between healthy human individuals. Study findings and constraints: Among donors, the sharing of clonotypes was expected to be influenced by sequencing depth. A limitation of the genetic and exposure-history diversity represented arose from few donors.

Naive CD45RA+ and memory CD45RA-negative subsets were split from CD4+ cells. Per germline, CDR1 SGHNT and CDR2 YYREEE (reference sequence). The ends lost 4 bases at V and 5 bases at J; junction bases unmatched: 11. The CDR3 covers 16 residues. Original analysis: ImmunoSEQ output held junction-only sequences without quality scores, so filtering differed. The assay was immunoSEQ multiplex PCR, and TCRdb's table has in-frame clones only and misses some. V and J calls and clone size are those listed in that table; D and trimming were worked out from the DNA. The data contain approximately 2,300,000 clones, approximately 90% of them singletons.

The chain couples TRBV5-4 to TRBJ2-2, with TRBD2 identical over 7 bases. The sequence came from a man aged 18 to 29 in good health. Some clones in this sample may be carry-over from other donors' samples. The sequenced sample was naive CD4+ T cells from PBMCs. Subset described: CD45RA+ positively selected. CDR3 coding DNA: TGTGCCAGCAGCCTCGCCGGCGGGAGAGAGACCGGGGAGCTGTTTTTT. As protein: CASSLAGGRETGELFF.